The present TCR beta chain was sequenced within a study of blood T cells in healthy people across ages. A second about 7 to 12 cycle PCR used barcoded and J-beta primers. Every molecule of cDNA carried a tag from a template-switch adaptor with 12 random nucleotides. One entry per CDR3 protein results from TCRdb running MiXCR on the 5' RACE reads. The table includes 600,000 or so distinct CDR3 sequences, roughly 30% detected once. There are 15 residues in the CDR3. J was trimmed by 10 bases and V by 5 bases; bases with no gene match: 12. CDR1 and CDR2 from the germline V gene are ENHRY and SYGVKD. Sequencing was carried out using blood. This sequence originates from a woman aged 80 or older in good health. This chain connects TRBV10-3 to TRBJ1-1; 11 bases are shared with TRBD1. In nucleotides, the CDR3 is TGTGCCATCAGTTCTCAAGGGGGAGGACAGGGGGCAGCTTTCTTT. This codes for CAISSQGGGQGAAFF.